Reported below is one T cell receptor (beta chain). The antigen remains unidentified. Every subset's genomic DNA went evenly onto several immunoSEQ plates. Original processing notes: ImmunoSEQ only sent back junction sequences with no quality scores, so filtering was done differently. The assay was immunoSEQ multiplex PCR, and TCRdb's table has in-frame clones only and misses some. V, J and clone size are those of that table, while D and trimming were read from the DNA. Here the sample spans around 2.5 million clones, over 85% being singletons. The record originates from a study of shared clonotypes between healthy human individuals. Trimming stripped 0 bases from V and 5 bases from J, with 11 bases between. This CDR3 is 14 amino acids long. CDR1 is ENHRY and CDR2 is SYGVKD in the germline V gene. Study results and limitations: Sequencing depth was predicted to influence how clonotypes are shared among donors. Estimated richness values were generally larger in naive subsets than in memory subsets.

The TCR sequence derives from a man between 18 and 29 years old in good health. Some clones in this sample may be carry-over from other donors' samples. Sequenced: naive CD4+ T cells from PBMCs. Subset here: CD45RA+ positively selected. V usage is TRBV10-3 and J usage is TRBJ2-7; D gene ambiguous. The CDR3 coding sequence is TGTGCCATCAGTGAGTCGACTGGCCCCGACGAGCAGTACTTC. This translates into CAISESTGPDEQYF.